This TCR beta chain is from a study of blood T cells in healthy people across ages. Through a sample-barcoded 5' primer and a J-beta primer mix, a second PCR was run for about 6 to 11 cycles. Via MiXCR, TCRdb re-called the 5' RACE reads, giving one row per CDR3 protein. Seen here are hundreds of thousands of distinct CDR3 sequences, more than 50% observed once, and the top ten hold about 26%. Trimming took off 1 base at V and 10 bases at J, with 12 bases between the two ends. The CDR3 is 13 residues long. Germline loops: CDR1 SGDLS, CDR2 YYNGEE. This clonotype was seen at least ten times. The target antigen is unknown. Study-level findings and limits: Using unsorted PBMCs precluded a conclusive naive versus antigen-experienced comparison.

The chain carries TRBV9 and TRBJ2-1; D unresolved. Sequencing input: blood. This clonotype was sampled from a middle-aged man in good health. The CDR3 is CASSVSQLSEQFF. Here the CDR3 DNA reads TGTGCCAGCAGCGTATCGCAACTCTCAGAGCAGTTCTTC.